The T cell receptor (beta chain) described here comes from a study of CD8 T cells in Susac syndrome. This clonotype was detected only once. Reverse transcription of roughly 0.5 to 1 ug RNA used random hexamers. Via MiXCR, TCRdb re-called the immunoSEQ multiplex PCR reads, giving one row per CDR3 protein. The data hold under 350,000 distinct CDR3 sequences, with roughly 94% observed a single time. Germline CDR1 is DFQATT and CDR2 is SNEGSKA (reference sequence). The CDR3 is 12 residues long. Between the trimmed V and J ends, which lost 0 bases and 10 bases, there was a span of 12 bases. The chain couples TRBV20-1 to TRBJ1-2; D unresolved. The sample taken for sequencing was CD4+ T cells from PBMCs. This clonotype was obtained from a human donor with multiple sclerosis. This CDR3 is CSARESEGDYTF. The CDR3 nucleotides read TGCAGTGCTAGAGAGAGTGAGGGAGACTACACCTTC.